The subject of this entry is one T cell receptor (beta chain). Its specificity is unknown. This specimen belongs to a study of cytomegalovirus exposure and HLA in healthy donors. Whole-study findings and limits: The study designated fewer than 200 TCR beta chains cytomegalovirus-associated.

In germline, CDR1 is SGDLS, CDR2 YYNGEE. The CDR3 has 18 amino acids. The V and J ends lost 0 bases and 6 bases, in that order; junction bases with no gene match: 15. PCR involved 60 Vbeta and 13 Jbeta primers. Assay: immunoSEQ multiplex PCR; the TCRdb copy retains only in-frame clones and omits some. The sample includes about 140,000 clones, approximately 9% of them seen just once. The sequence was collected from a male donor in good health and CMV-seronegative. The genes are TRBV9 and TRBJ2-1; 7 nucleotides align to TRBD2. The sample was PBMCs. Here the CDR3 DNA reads TGTGCCAGCAGCGTAGGAGTCGGTGTTAGCGGGTTGATCAATGAGCAGTTCTTC. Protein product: CASSVGVGVSGLINEQFF.